In this sample, the clone carrying this TCR beta chain turned up a few times. The record originates from a study of blood T cell repertoires in COVID-19. Study in general: Both acute and convalescent COVID-19 samples were obtained from the United States, Italy and Spain. Sources were T cells, B-cell-depleted T cells, or PBMCs; the material itself was cDNA or gDNA.

The CDR3 length is 13 residues. Germline lookup yields CDR1 SEHNR and CDR2 FQNEAQ (reference sequence). V was shortened by 5 bases and J by 4 bases, with 11 bases between the two germline ends. In the study's own analysis: It was from reference gene primer amplification that nucleated cell counts were estimated. Assay: immunoSEQ multiplex PCR; the TCRdb copy retains only in-frame clones and omits some. V and J calls and clone size are given by that table; D and trimming were obtained from the DNA. The sample includes about 260,000 clones, around 87% of them seen just once. The TCR sequence derives from a woman in her thirties or forties who had recovered from COVID-19. Sequenced: peripheral blood. This rearrangement joins TRBV7-9 to TRBJ1-1; no firm D call. The DNA of the CDR3 is TGTGCCAGCAGCCCTTCGGGTAGCACTGAAGCTTTCTTT. Protein product: CASSPSGSTEAFF.